This TCR beta chain was sequenced for a study of blood T cell repertoires in COVID-19. Study information: The United States, Italy and Spain supplied acute and convalescent COVID-19 samples. From T cells, B-cell-depleted T cells, or PBMCs came the material, which was cDNA or gDNA.

Looked up from germline, CDR1 is SGHAT and CDR2 is FQNNGV. V lost 0 bases to trimming and J lost 1 base, with 12 bases between them. This CDR3 spans 16 amino acids. Authors' methods: Counts of nucleated cells, estimated from reference gene primer amplification, were obtained. The repertoire was sequenced with immunoSEQ multiplex PCR; TCRdb's copy has only in-frame clones and lacks some. That table furnishes V, J and clone size, whereas the DNA furnished D and trimming. Of 50,000 to 70,000 clones listed, 75% to 90% are singletons. This clone was found once. This chain joins TRBV11-2 and TRBJ1-1, with D possibly TRBD1 on 5 matching bases. The sequenced sample was peripheral blood. This receptor was taken from a human donor with active COVID-19. The donor label of this sample is uncertain. The CDR3 reads CASSLDPLGQNTEAFF. Here the CDR3 DNA reads TGTGCCAGCAGCTTAGACCCTCTGGGGCAGAACACTGAAGCTTTCTTT.